This TCR beta chain was profiled in a study of cytomegalovirus exposure and HLA in healthy donors. Worth noting for this clone: Its target is not known.

Study-level results: In a later analysis, parvovirus B19, influenza, CMV and Epstein-Barr virus appeared linked to several top co-occurrence clusters. Beyond CMV serostatus, there was no information to go on about immune exposure. One variant, a missense change in DCLRE1C, was linked in a later analysis to TCR beta V- and J-gene trimming.

Vbeta (60) and Jbeta (13) primers were used in the PCR. Here immunoSEQ multiplex PCR was the method, and the copy in TCRdb shows in-frame clones only, minus some. The data show 90,000 to 100,000 clones, with roughly 79% seen just once and 4.9% held by the top ten. CDR3 size: 18 residues. Germline V gives CDR1 MGHRA, CDR2 YSYEKL. With 2 bases removed from V and 7 bases from J, the gap between germline ends came to 26 bases. Sequencing input: PBMCs. This clonotype was sampled from a woman aged 40 to 50 in good health and CMV-seronegative. The gene calls are TRBV4-1 and TRBJ2-5, with D maybe TRBD1 (5 bases). CDR3: CASSQPFALRGPGGTQYF. Written as DNA, the CDR3 is TGCGCCAGCAGCCAACCATTCGCATTAAGGGGCCCCGGCGGGACCCAGTACTTC.